These 27 T cell receptor beta chains share one sample of origin, sequenced in a study of T cells in Graves' hyperthyroidism and ophthalmopathy. TCR beta CDR3 regions were amplified from RNA. TCR CDR3 regions were first amplified by RT-PCR with HTBI primers. TCRdb re-called the multiplex PCR reads with MiXCR, one entry per CDR3 protein. Altogether 640,000 or so distinct CDR3 sequences are present, roughly 15% being singletons, with the ten largest covering approximately 4.3%. The sequenced sample was blood. The receptor set was obtained from a woman aged 40-49 years with Graves' ophthalmopathy.

The chain uses TRBV6-2 or TRBV6-3 and TRBJ2-7; 8 bases fit TRBD1. Trimming took 9 bases from V and 0 from J; bases not matched to a gene: 7. CDR1 is MNHEY, CDR2 SVGEGT, per germline. The CDR3 contains 14 residues. The CDR3 sequence is CASTTGELSYEQYF. CDR3 DNA: TGTGCCAGTACGACAGGGGAGCTCTCCTACGAGCAGTACTTC.

The chain recombines TRBV30 with TRBJ2-7, with 7 positions matching TRBD1. From germline, CDR1 is GTSNPN and CDR2 SVGIG (reference sequence). This CDR3 region has 14 residues. Trimming at V came to 1 base and at J to 6 bases, leaving 9 bases not matched to a gene. The CDR3 bases are TGTGCCTGGAGTGATGTCAGGGGGTATCTCGAGCAGTACTTC. Translated: CAWSDVRGYLEQYF. Drawing the rest from reference TRBV30 and TRBJ2-7, the complete variable domain is SQTIHQWPATLVQPVGSPLSLECTVEGTSNPNLYWYRQAAGRGLQLLFYSVGIGQISSEVPQNLSASRPQDRQFILSSKKLLLSDSGFYLCAWSDVRGYLEQYFGPGTRLTVT.

The chain couples TRBV4-2 to TRBJ1-2, with D unclear. V lost 1 base and J 7 bases, leaving 7 bases between the germline ends. Germline-derived CDR1 and CDR2 are LGHNA and YNFKEQ. The CDR3 is 12 residues long. In nucleotides, the CDR3 is TGTGCCAGCAGCCAAGGTCCATTTGGCTACACCTTC. It is translated as CASSQGPFGYTF.

This clonotype was counted only a few times. The chain is built from TRBV19 and TRBJ1-5; 10 nucleotides align to TRBD1. CDR1 is LNHDA and CDR2 is SQIVND in the germline V gene (reference sequence). Germline trimming cut 7 bases from V and 6 bases from J; bases unmatched to any gene: 12. This CDR3 contains 16 residues. The CDR3 loop reads CASTSLDRGRRQPQHF. The CDR3 nucleotides are TGTGCCAGTACCTCTTTGGACAGGGGGAGACGTCAGCCCCAGCATTTT.

There are many counts of this clonotype. In DNA form, the CDR3 reads TGTGCCACCAGCAGAGAAAAGGGGAGCCAGCCCCAGCATTTT. It encodes CATSREKGSQPQHF. The V and J genes are TRBV15 and TRBJ1-5; TRBD1 might be the D (5 bases). The V gene's germline CDR1 is LNHNV and CDR2 YYDKDF (reference sequence). V was clipped by 0 bases and J by 7 bases, with 10 bases between them. This CDR3 spans 14 amino acids.

This clonotype was seen ten or more times. The chain has TRBV28 and TRBJ2-1, with 9 bases aligning to TRBD2. Germline CDR1 reads MDHEN; CDR2 reads SYDVKM. After removal of 7 bases from V and 7 bases from J, the junction contained 11 bases not matched to a gene. This CDR3 contains 15 residues. The CDR3, as DNA: TGTGCCAGCAAAACGGGGGAGCGGGGGGCGAATGAGCAGTTCTTC. It translates to CASKTGERGANEQFF.

This clonotype was observed at least ten times. This chain uses TRBV11-1 with TRBJ2-7, with D perhaps matching TRBD1 or TRBD2 (5 bases each). Trimming removed 3 bases from V and 0 bases from J, with 18 bases in between. The V gene's germline CDR1 is SGHAT and CDR2 FQDESV (reference sequence). The CDR3 runs 17 residues. CDR3 in amino acids: CASSFTPSGSSSYEQYF. As DNA, the CDR3 is TGTGCCAGCAGCTTTACCCCATCAGGGAGTAGCTCCTACGAGCAGTACTTC.

There are many counts of this clonotype. The chain uses TRBV2 and TRBJ2-2; tentative D call: TRBD2 (6 bases). The germline V and J ends were trimmed by 0 bases and 4 bases, with 21 bases remaining between them. This CDR3 spans 19 amino acids. Germline CDR1 reads SNHLY; CDR2 reads FYNNEI. Here the CDR3 reads CASSEALPGFSGPTGELFF. CDR3 DNA: TGTGCCAGCAGTGAAGCGCTTCCGGGCTTTAGCGGCCCCACCGGGGAGCTGTTTTTT.

This clonotype was seen at least ten times. This chain joins TRBV2 and TRBJ1-5, with unresolved D. This CDR3 region has 15 residues. Germline CDR1 SNHLY, CDR2 FYNNEI. The ends were cut back, 5 bases at V and 1 base at J, with 12 bases in the middle. CDR3 in amino acids: CASSLDGRSNQPQHF. In DNA form, the CDR3 reads TGTGCCAGCAGTTTGGACGGGAGGAGCAATCAGCCCCAGCATTTT.

This clonotype was picked up many times. The chain employs TRBV29-1 and TRBJ2-4, with 7 bases lining up with TRBD1. V lost 5 bases, J lost 4 bases, and 2 bases stayed unmatched. This CDR3 has 12 amino acids. CDR1 and CDR2 (germline): SQVTM, ANQGSEA. The CDR3 coding sequence is TGCAGCGTTCGGGACAGAAAAAACATTCAGTACTTC. Residues: CSVRDRKNIQYF.

This clonotype was seen many times. This chain connects TRBV30 to TRBJ2-7; D may be TRBD2 (5 bases). With 0 bases removed from V and 8 bases from J, the gap between germline ends came to 11 bases. This CDR3 has 12 residues. Germline V gene lookup returns CDR1 GTSNPN and CDR2 SVGIG (reference sequence). The CDR3 DNA is TGTGCCTGGAGTGTATCCGGGGTACAGCAGTACTTC. Residues: CAWSVSGVQQYF.

This clonotype was observed many times. This chain links TRBV11-2 with TRBJ2-7, with TRBD1 identical over 7 bases. This CDR3 has 14 residues. CDR1 SGHAT and CDR2 FQNNGV come from the germline V gene. The J segment lost 0 bases and the V segment lost 4 bases, leaving 3 bases of the junction unmatched. The DNA of the CDR3 is TGTGCCAGCAGCTCACAGGGGAACTCCTACGAGCAGTACTTC. Translation: CASSSQGNSYEQYF.

This clonotype has a count of ten or more. The rearrangement joins TRBV28 to TRBJ2-7; D is undetermined. The germline CDR1 and CDR2 sequences are MDHEN and SYDVKM. With 6 bases removed from V and 0 bases from J, the gap between germline ends came to 9 bases. This CDR3 region has 13 residues. The CDR3 DNA is TGTGCCAGCAGGGGTAGGTCCTCCTACGAGCAGTACTTC. Translation: CASRGRSSYEQYF.

This clonotype was counted ten times or more. The chain carries TRBV19 and TRBJ1-5; TRBD1 is a possible D gene (5 bases). Trimming pared 3 bases from V and 1 base from J, leaving 16 bases between. The CDR3 sequence is 17 residues long. Germline V gene data show CDR1 as LNHDA and CDR2 as SQIVND (reference sequence). The CDR3 DNA reads TGTGCCAGTAGTATCGCGACAGCCCCTCGAAGCAATCAGCCCCAGCATTTT. It is translated as CASSIATAPRSNQPQHF.

This clonotype was seen repeatedly, ten times or more. The chain couples TRBV11-2 to TRBJ2-5; perhaps TRBD2 as D (5 bases). Trimming removed 7 bases from V and 2 bases from J, with 17 bases in between. The CDR3 runs 15 residues. Germline V CDR1 and CDR2: SGHAT, FQNNGV. CDR3 amino acids: CASTELGKLQETQYF. The CDR3 DNA sequence: TGTGCCAGCACCGAACTAGGGAAGTTACAAGAGACCCAGTACTTC.

This clonotype came up many times. The V and J genes are TRBV10-3 and TRBJ1-5; a possible D gene is TRBD1 (6 bases). Trimming took 10 bases from V and 7 from J, leaving 23 bases between them. CDR1 and CDR2 from the germline V gene are ENHRY and SYGVKD. The CDR3 spans 15 residues. DNA for the CDR3: TGTGCCACAGCCAGCAGGGTAAGGGGGTGGCAGCCCCAGCATTTT. This sequence encodes CATASRVRGWQPQHF.

Ten or more counts support this clonotype. Written as DNA, the CDR3 is TGTGCCAGCAGTCGGGACTTTCCCTCCTACGAGCAGTACTTC. Protein sequence: CASSRDFPSYEQYF. This chain links TRBV2 with TRBJ2-7, with D perhaps TRBD2 (6 bases). From germline, CDR1 is SNHLY and CDR2 FYNNEI. With 5 bases removed from V and 0 bases from J, the gap between germline ends came to 11 bases. The CDR3 has 14 residues.

The sample holds a few counts of this clonotype. This chain connects TRBV2 to TRBJ1-5, with no clear D. V was cut by 3 bases and J by 7 bases, with 4 bases left in between. Germline V lookup: CDR1 SNHLY, CDR2 FYNNEI. The CDR3 covers 11 residues. The CDR3 nucleotides are TGTGCCAGCAGTGATCCCCAGCCCCAGCATTTT. Its protein is CASSDPQPQHF.

Ten or more counts support this clonotype. The V call is TRBV28, the J call TRBJ1-2; a weak D match, TRBD1 (5 bases). Germline V gene sequence: CDR1 MDHEN, CDR2 SYDVKM. V lost 2 bases to trimming and J lost 4 bases, with 5 bases between them. CDR3 length equals 12 residues. In DNA, the CDR3 is TGTGCCAGCAGTTTAACAGGCTATGGCTACACCTTC. Translating gives CASSLTGYGYTF.

This clonotype was counted only a few times. This chain's CDR3 is CASSVFTGNTEAFF. The CDR3 DNA sequence: TGTGCCAGCAGCGTCTTTACAGGGAACACTGAAGCTTTCTTT. The V gene is TRBV6-1, the J gene TRBJ1-1; D possibly corresponds to TRBD1 (5 bases). The germline CDR1 and CDR2 sequences are MNHNS and SASEGT. This CDR3 spans 14 amino acids. Trimming pared 6 bases from V and 1 base from J, leaving 12 bases between.

There are many counts of this clonotype. The chain has TRBV5-4 and TRBJ1-1; 8 bases align to TRBD1. Germline CDR1 reads SGHNT; CDR2 reads YYREEE (reference sequence). This CDR3 has 15 amino acids. The V gene end was trimmed by 4 bases and the J gene end by 1 base; junction bases not matched to a gene: 6. The CDR3 region is CASSTPGQANTEAFF. In DNA form, the CDR3 reads TGTGCCAGCAGCACGCCGGGACAGGCGAACACTGAAGCTTTCTTT.

This clonotype was detected ten times or more. This chain links TRBV18 with TRBJ1-1, with D possibly TRBD1 on 5 matching bases. Germline-derived CDR1 and CDR2 are KGHSH and LQKENI. The V and J ends lost 3 bases and 7 bases respectively, with 18 bases between them. CDR3 length: 15 amino acids. The CDR3 spells CASSPIGAGQSEAFF. CDR3 in DNA: TGTGCCAGCTCACCTATCGGGGCAGGGCAAAGTGAAGCTTTCTTT. Full variable domain (missing parts from reference TRBV18 and TRBJ1-1): NAGVMQNPRHLVRRRGQEARLRCSPMKGHSHVYWYRQLPEEGLKFMVYLQKENIIDESGMPKERFSAEFPKEGPSILRIQQVVRGDSAAYFCASSPIGAGQSEAFFGQGTRLTVV.

This clonotype was counted at least ten times. This rearrangement joins TRBV28 to TRBJ2-5; tentative D call: TRBD2 (6 bases). Germline loops: CDR1 MDHEN, CDR2 SYDVKM. The CDR3 sequence is 15 residues long. V dropped 6 bases and J dropped 5 bases, with 19 bases sitting between them. The CDR3 DNA reads TGTGCCAGCAGCACGGTGGGGGACTCTGGGGAGACCCAGTACTTC. Translated: CASSTVGDSGETQYF.

This clonotype was detected many times. The junction does not match germline at one end; this may be a read error. The rearrangement uses TRBV29-1 and TRBJ1-1; a weak D match, TRBD1 (6 bases). The CDR3 covers 14 residues. Germline-derived CDR1 and CDR2 are SQVTM and ANQGSEA. This CDR3 is CSAVDQGRYTEASF. CDR3 DNA: TGCAGCGCTGTGGATCAGGGGCGGTACACTGAAGCTTCCTTT.

This clonotype was observed many times. The chain recombines TRBV6-5 with TRBJ1-2; weak D call: TRBD1 (6 bases). CDR1 is MNHEY, CDR2 SVGAGI, per germline. Deletions cut 7 bases from V and 0 bases from J, with 15 bases between. This CDR3 has 15 amino acids. CDR3 region: CASKPTGHANYGYTF. Here the CDR3 DNA reads TGTGCCAGCAAACCTACAGGGCATGCTAACTATGGCTACACCTTC.

At least ten counts were recorded for this clonotype. This chain connects TRBV29-1 to TRBJ1-2; D is ambiguous. CDR1 and CDR2 from the germline V gene are SQVTM and ANQGSEA. V shed 3 bases and J shed 2 bases, with 7 bases lying between them. This CDR3 comprises 12 residues. CDR3 nucleotides: TGCAGCGTTGAGAAGGCCAACTATGGCTACACCTTC. Translation: CSVEKANYGYTF. The whole variable domain, remainder taken from reference TRBV29-1 and TRBJ1-2, is SAVISQKPSRDICQRGTSLTIQCQVDSQVTMMFWYRQQPGQSLTLIATANQGSEATYESGFVIDKFPISRPNLTFSTLTVSNMSPEDSSIYLCSVEKANYGYTFGSGTRLTVV.

The table lists this clonotype with many counts. The V call is TRBV9, the J call TRBJ2-2; D remains ambiguous. The CDR3 loop spans 19 amino acids. CDR1 is SGDLS, CDR2 YYNGEE, per germline. Trimming shortened V by 0 bases and J by 3 bases, and 21 bases separated the two germline ends. CDR3: CASSVAPNVVSLDTGELFF. CDR3 nucleotides: TGTGCCAGCAGCGTAGCCCCCAATGTAGTCTCTCTAGACACCGGGGAGCTGTTTTTT.